The rows below give T cell receptor beta chains drawn from one sample of a study of Japanese encephalitis immunity and Zika vaccine responses. TCRdb re-derived calls from the 5' RACE reads in MiXCR, one entry per CDR3 protein. Of approximately 280 distinct CDR3 sequences listed, 1.5% are singletons. This specimen was antigen-activated CD4+ T cells from blood, cultured, taken during a Zika inactivated vaccine study. The receptors shown here come from an adult woman who received an inactivated Zika virus vaccine. Both conserved end residues are part of each CDR3. The D gene is left open where the match is weak.

CDR3	V	J	D
CASSFGTGYEQYF	TRBV6-2/TRBV6-3	TRBJ2-7	.
CAKQWGDYGYTF	TRBV30	TRBJ1-2	.
CASTKLSGANVLTF	TRBV5-1	TRBJ2-6	.
CASSGGQGYRGANVLTF	TRBV19	TRBJ2-6	TRBD1
CATSGRPAGAGELFF	TRBV24-1	TRBJ2-2	TRBD2
CASSLDAKRGTGANVLTF	TRBV5-1	TRBJ2-6	.
CASSVTGVWETQYF	TRBV6-1	TRBJ2-5	TRBD1
CASSLVSGGETQYF	TRBV7-9	TRBJ2-5	TRBD2
CASRLAGYNEQFF	TRBV7-8	TRBJ2-1	TRBD2
CSARDDRGISNQPQHF	TRBV20-1	TRBJ1-5	.
CASSPTPGSYGYTF	TRBV12-3/TRBV12-4	TRBJ1-2	.
CAISESQASYEQYF	TRBV10-3	TRBJ2-7	.
CASSPNRGNSPLHF	TRBV18	TRBJ1-6	TRBD1
CASSPRLGVFSYNEQFF	TRBV9	TRBJ2-1	.
CASSYSGSIETQYF	TRBV6-5	TRBJ2-5	.
CATSPRDKPYEQYF	TRBV24-1	TRBJ2-7	.
CASSPGTSGSSYNEQFF	TRBV5-4	TRBJ2-1	TRBD2
CASSPKELGEKGQPQHF	TRBV12-3/TRBV12-4	TRBJ1-5	.
CASSHEGNSGNTIYF	TRBV18	TRBJ1-3	.
CSARGQVGEQYF	TRBV20-1	TRBJ2-7	.
CSARDPGHLYEQYF	TRBV20-1	TRBJ2-7	.
CASRALGTGPYEQYF	TRBV6-1	TRBJ2-7	TRBD1
CASSLVGRTPYEQYF	TRBV12-3/TRBV12-4	TRBJ2-7	TRBD2
CASSFRRATTNQPQHF	TRBV28	TRBJ1-5	.
CASSPPWPGGPSGANVLTF	TRBV18	TRBJ2-6	TRBD1
CASSRQTNEQFF	TRBV19	TRBJ2-1	.
CASSEVKGLNNEQFF	TRBV6-1	TRBJ2-1	.
CAWGTWRAGAYEQYF	TRBV30	TRBJ2-7	.
CASSFGLAGAYNEQFF	TRBV7-9	TRBJ2-1	TRBD2
CASSLPSEGTTEAFF	TRBV18	TRBJ1-1	.
CASSVEQGSTGELFF	TRBV9	TRBJ2-2	.
CSADGRDNYGYTF	TRBV20-1	TRBJ1-2	.
CASSEGGKTEAFF	TRBV25-1	TRBJ1-1	.
CSATPEGLRTDTQYF	TRBV20-1	TRBJ2-3	.
CASSISYTNEQFF	TRBV19	TRBJ2-1	.
CASSRSGNYEQYF	TRBV18	TRBJ2-7	.
CASSMQGIVSEQYF	TRBV19	TRBJ2-7	.
CASSLEVNYGYTF	TRBV5-4	TRBJ1-2	.
CASSETGPLNSPLHF	TRBV10-2	TRBJ1-6	.
CASSQWGRRGRNTEAFF	TRBV3-1	TRBJ1-1	.
CSARGGFLEQYF	TRBV20-1	TRBJ2-7	.
CASSPQAEVYNEQFF	TRBV6-2/TRBV6-3	TRBJ2-1	.
CASSVSYGYEQYF	TRBV7-2	TRBJ2-7	.
CASSPDREYEQYF	TRBV7-2	TRBJ2-7	TRBD1
CASSLEGNTEAFF	TRBV7-8	TRBJ1-1	.
CASSPSVGYGYTF	TRBV7-2	TRBJ1-2	.
CSARGGAIEAFF	TRBV20-1	TRBJ1-1	.
CASSYVRGSLNQPQHF	TRBV6-2/TRBV6-3	TRBJ1-5	.
CASSRGGESQFF	TRBV10-2	TRBJ2-1	TRBD2
CASSPPWLETQYF	TRBV27	TRBJ2-5	.
CASSKLPGTEYNEQFF	TRBV7-3	TRBJ2-1	.
CASSLARTTFQYF	TRBV13	TRBJ2-5	.
CASSLRQGTNEKLFF	TRBV28	TRBJ1-4	TRBD1
CASSITGTSGNPYEQYF	TRBV5-6	TRBJ2-7	TRBD2
CASSLWQDRESYGYTF	TRBV28	TRBJ1-2	TRBD1
CASSQDRVGQPQHF	TRBV6-6	TRBJ1-5	TRBD1
CASLIRVIHKEQVF	TRBV10-1	TRBJ2-1	.
CASSSPLVGNNEAFF	TRBV11-2	TRBJ1-1	.